This T cell receptor (beta chain) was captured in a study of T cell responses to AZD1222 COVID-19 vaccine. CDR1 and CDR2 from the germline V gene are SGDLS and YYNGEE. J lost 0 bases, V lost 1 base, and 3 bases had no gene match. CDR3 length: 15 residues. Data came from immunoSEQ multiplex PCR; TCRdb stores just in-frame clones and leaves some out. The table lists approximately 190,000 clones, about 89% of them singletons. Material: peripheral blood, obtained on day 0 of MenACWY control vaccination. The receptor's source is an adult in good health. V and J are TRBV9 and TRBJ2-7; 8 nucleotides match TRBD2. This CDR3 reads CASSVTAGGSYEQYF. The CDR3 DNA sequence: TGTGCCAGCAGCGTAACGGCGGGAGGCTCCTACGAGCAGTACTTC.